The entry below describes one TCR beta chain. This clone was recorded once. This clone's antigen is unknown. Per-nucleotide qualities are absent, and no much larger clonotype sits a single base away. Genomic DNA was extracted from sorted cells with the Quick-DNA Microprep Kit. Amplification of TCRbeta DNA was done with the immunoSEQ hsTCRbeta kit, following the protocol from the manufacturer. An Illumina MiSeq instrument was used to sequence the TCRbeta libraries. As for the authors' bioinformatics: After out-of-frame sequences were removed, 2,204,828 distinct TCRbeta sequences remained, averaging roughly 67,000 per individual. Each individual was scored according to the count of 164 previously reported CMV-associated TCRbeta sequences and the total productive distinct TCRbeta count. A beta-binomial model was reimplemented in Python, and scikit-learn random forests with default parameters were trained on data from the US cohort. On the Belgian cohort, classifier performance was reported as the median AUC, along with percentile confidence intervals, across 10,000 bootstrap iterations. The table was pulled from immuneACCESS by TCRdb, which kept in-frame rearrangements only. Such tables lose some clones; where checked, under half of the loss comes from unresolved V genes, and the rest has no known cause. The DNA was the basis for D and trimming; V, J and clone size are from that table. For this sample there are 50,000 to 75,000 clones; 75% to 90% appear just once. Around 0.9% of the sample rests with the top ten.

From a lookup of the germline V gene (reference sequence), CDR1 and CDR2 are MNHEY and SMNVEV. V is cut by 5 bases and J by 6 bases, and the space between the germline ends is 23 bases. The CDR3 goes from the cysteine to the phenylalanine over 17 residues. The sequence is cut down to CDR3 DNA, 51 bases in frame from base 1. Single viable CD3+CD4+CD8-CD45RO+ cells were sorted as memory CD4+ T cells on a FACSAria II. CMV serostatus was determined with a Roche Elecsys assay detecting serum IgG against CMV pp150, pp28, p38 and p52. Following thawing, total CD4+ T cells were enriched through positive selection using CD4 magnetic microbeads. The samples came from a different study that was designed specifically to examine the CD4+ T cell memory repertoire. Peripheral blood mononuclear cells were isolated and cryopreserved according to standard operating procedures, and serum was kept at -80 degrees C. Staining used CD3-PerCP (BW264/56), CD4-APC (RPA-T4), CD45RO-PE (UCHT1) and CD8-Pacific Orange (3B5) antibodies, with Sytox blue excluding non-viable cells.

The sample is drawn from a study of memory CD4+ T cells and cytomegalovirus serostatus (dated by TCRdb to about 2019). Concerning the study at large: The 35 or so healthy Belgian adults in the cohort included 9 who were CMV seropositive and roughly 25 who were CMV seronegative. To replicate a published TCR-based CMV serostatus classifier, the researchers sequenced the CD4+ memory TCRbeta repertoires of a Belgian cohort whose cytomegalovirus serostatus was known.

What the study reported, not specific to this receptor: The original-framework classifier achieved a median bootstrapped AUC of 0.95 with a 95% CI of 0.76-1.00 on the Belgian cohort. For predicting CMV serostatus, the median bootstrapped AUC was about 0.94 using the original framework and around 0.9 using a US-trained random forest. Of 164 previously reported CMV-associated TCRbeta sequences, approximately 70 appeared in the CD4+ memory repertoires, each in one to five individuals. Only CD4+CD45RO+ memory cells were sequenced, in contrast to the original study, in which naive and memory CD4+ and CD8+ populations were covered. The results were interpreted as suggesting that the CMV-associated TCR signature is largely present in the CD4+ memory repertoire.

The TCR was taken from an adult in good health and CMV-seronegative. The V gene is TRBV27 and the J gene is TRBJ1-5; the D gene lacks a confident call. Sequencing input: memory CD4+ T cells from blood. The CDR3 in this case is CASSPTPRAFTGQPQHF. The DNA sequence reads TGTGCCAGCAGTCCCACCCCGCGGGCCTTTACGGGTCAGCCCCAGCATTTT.